The 29 T cell receptor beta chains below were found in one sample sequenced in a study of blood T cell repertoires in COVID-19. The repertoire was sequenced with immunoSEQ multiplex PCR; TCRdb's copy has only in-frame clones and lacks some. The sample consists of about 64,000 clones, roughly 84% of them appearing once. The material sequenced was peripheral blood. The receptor source for this set is an older man with acute or convalescent COVID-19.

This clone was counted only a few times. The same CDR3 also results from other DNA sequences found in this sample. The chain is built from TRBV18 and TRBJ2-6; TRBD2 matches 9 bases. The CDR3 sequence is 17 residues long. V lost 5 bases to trimming and J lost 2 bases; unmatched junction nucleotides: 7. Germline lookup yields CDR1 KGHSH and CDR2 LQKENI. The CDR3 protein is CASSSGRGGPGANVLTF. CDR3 in DNA: TGTGCCAGCTCATCAGGGCGGGGGGGCCCTGGGGCCAACGTCCTGACTTTC.

The chain carries TRBV5-1 and TRBJ2-7, with 9 nucleotides matching TRBD1. Germline V gene lookup returns CDR1 SGHRS and CDR2 YFSETQ. The CDR3 is 15 amino acids. V lost 4 bases, J lost 2 bases, and 7 bases stayed unmatched. The CDR3: CASSLTGTGTYEQYF. The CDR3, as DNA: TGCGCCAGCAGCCTGACCGGGACAGGGACCTACGAGCAGTACTTC.

This chain links TRBV15 with TRBJ2-1; D is perhaps TRBD2 (5 bases). CDR1 is LNHNV and CDR2 is YYDKDF in the germline V gene (reference sequence). The CDR3 covers 13 residues. Deletions cut 5 bases from V and 11 bases from J, with 16 bases between. The CDR3 loop is CATSPLPSTKQFF. Written as DNA, the CDR3 is TGTGCCACCAGCCCCCTCCCCTCGACTAAGCAGTTCTTC.

This sequence joins TRBV6-5 and TRBJ1-2, with D hard to call. The CDR3 is 13 residues long. Deletions cut 5 bases from V and 5 bases from J, with 12 bases between. CDR1 and CDR2 from the germline V gene are MNHEY and SVGAGI. The chain's CDR3 is CASSIGRSYGYTF. The CDR3 DNA reads TGTGCCAGCAGTATTGGGAGGTCTTATGGCTACACCTTC.

In its sample, this clone was seen a few times. V is TRBV11-2 and J is TRBJ2-3; TRBD2 is a possible D gene (6 bases). CDR1 and CDR2 from the germline V gene are SGHAT and FQNNGV. This CDR3 is built from 14 residues. Trimming removed 7 bases at V and 0 bases at J, with 11 bases between. The CDR3: CASTVGTSTDTQYF. The CDR3 DNA reads as TGTGCCAGCACCGTCGGGACTAGCACAGATACGCAGTATTTT.

The chain recombines TRBV29-1 with TRBJ2-2; D is possibly TRBD1 (5 bases). The germline gives CDR1 SQVTM, CDR2 ANQGSEA. Trimming cost V 2 bases and J 5 bases, with 12 bases left between them. The CDR3 loop spans 14 amino acids. CDR3 amino acids: CSVESRANTGELFF. The DNA for the CDR3 is TGCAGCGTTGAATCCAGGGCTAATACCGGGGAGCTGTTTTTT.

The rearrangement uses TRBV18 and TRBJ2-1; D possibly corresponds to TRBD2 (6 bases). Germline V gene lookup returns CDR1 KGHSH and CDR2 LQKENI. V lost 0 bases and J 8 bases, leaving 8 bases between the germline ends. There are 13 residues in the CDR3. This CDR3 reads CASSPPPGDEQFF. The CDR3 DNA follows: TGTGCCAGCTCACCACCACCGGGGGATGAGCAGTTCTTC.

The gene calls are TRBV9 and TRBJ1-1; 10 bases map to TRBD1. V lost 4 bases to trimming and J lost 10 bases; unmatched junction nucleotides: 13. The CDR3 loop spans 15 amino acids. The germline V gene encodes CDR1 SGDLS and CDR2 YYNGEE. CDR3 sequence reads: CASSSPGQGPGGAFF. The DNA of the CDR3 is TGTGCCAGCAGCTCACCGGGACAGGGGCCCGGTGGAGCTTTCTTT.

The J gene is TRBJ2-7, the V gene TRBV4-2; 9 bases line up with TRBD1. The CDR3 spans 16 residues. The germline V gene encodes CDR1 LGHNA and CDR2 YNFKEQ. V shed 0 bases, J shed 1 base, and the junction held 4 bases outside the gene matches. The CDR3 bases are TGTGCCAGCAGCCAAGAGGGACAGGGCTTGTCCTACGAGCAGTACTTC. It codes for CASSQEGQGLSYEQYF.

This chain uses TRBV9 with TRBJ2-3, with TRBD1 identical over 9 bases. Trimming at V came to 0 bases and at J to 7 bases, leaving 12 bases not matched to a gene. From germline, CDR1 is SGDLS and CDR2 YYNGEE. This CDR3 spans 17 amino acids. The CDR3 loop reads CASSVGNPGQGRNTQYF. The CDR3 DNA sequence: TGTGCCAGCAGCGTAGGGAACCCGGGACAGGGTCGGAATACGCAGTATTTT.

The chain combines TRBV28 with TRBJ1-5; 7 nucleotides match TRBD1. CDR1 MDHEN and CDR2 SYDVKM come from the germline V gene. Trimming at V came to 5 bases and at J to 2 bases, leaving 6 bases not matched to a gene. The CDR3 spans 15 residues. As DNA, the CDR3 is TGTGCCAGCAGTCCCCGCAGGGGGGGCAATCAGCCCCAGCATTTT. Translation gives CASSPRRGGNQPQHF.

The J gene is TRBJ2-2, the V gene TRBV6-6; D perhaps matches TRBD1 (5 bases). CDR1 MNHNY and CDR2 SVGAGI come from the germline V gene (reference sequence). V was cut by 6 bases and J by 0 bases, with 11 bases left in between. This CDR3 contains 15 residues. The CDR3 reads CASSYDSANTGELFF. CDR3 in DNA: TGTGCCAGCAGCTACGACAGTGCGAACACCGGGGAGCTGTTTTTT.

The rearrangement uses TRBV27 and TRBJ1-1; D unclear. The germline V gene has CDR1 MNHEY and CDR2 SMNVEV (reference sequence). The CDR3 has 14 amino acids. With 7 bases removed from V and 1 base from J, the gap between germline ends came to 13 bases. In nucleotides, the CDR3 is TGTGCCAGCACATCCGGGAGAGCGAACACTGAAGCTTTCTTT. It translates to CASTSGRANTEAFF.

A note on this clone: Additional DNA sequences in this sample encode the identical CDR3. This chain uses TRBV24-1 with TRBJ2-7; tentatively, D is TRBD1 (6 bases). The CDR3 extends over 13 amino acids. Trimming left V 3 bases short and J 4 bases short, with 9 bases between. The germline gives CDR1 KGHDR, CDR2 SFDVKD. CDR3 region: CATSDTGTYEQYF. CDR3 nucleotide sequence: TGTGCCACCAGTGATACCGGGACATACGAGCAGTACTTC.

V and J are TRBV5-1 and TRBJ2-1, with 14 bases that match TRBD2. CDR3 size: 16 residues. Germline loops: CDR1 SGHRS, CDR2 YFSETQ. Trimming took 3 bases from V and 7 from J; bases not matched to a gene: 6. DNA for the CDR3: TGCGCCAGCAGCTGGAGGACTAGCGGGGGGTTGAATGAGCAGTTCTTC. It specifies CASSWRTSGGLNEQFF.

The table lists this clone with a count of one. This rearrangement joins TRBV5-8 to TRBJ1-5, with D possibly TRBD1 on 5 matching bases. Germline CDR1 is SGHTS and CDR2 is YDEGEE. This CDR3 is 15 amino acids long. Trimming shortened V by 3 bases and J by 9 bases, and 19 bases separated the two germline ends. The CDR3 is CASSSQGRGSSPQHF. As DNA, the CDR3 is TGTGCCAGCAGCTCTCAGGGAAGGGGCTCCTCGCCCCAGCATTTT. The whole variable domain, filled in from reference TRBV5-8 and TRBJ1-5, reads EAGVTQSPTHLIKTRGQQATLRCSPISGHTSVYWYQQALGLGLQFLLWYDEGEERNRGNFPPRFSGRQFPNYSSELNVNALELEDSALYLCASSSQGRGSSPQHFGDGTRLSIL.

CDR3 in amino acids: CASRGPLTGELFF. CDR3 coding DNA: TGTGCCAGCCGTGGCCCCCTGACCGGGGAGCTGTTTTTT. V and J are TRBV28 and TRBJ2-2; D gene ambiguous. The CDR3 spans 13 residues. V was pared by 8 bases and J by 5 bases, with 12 bases between. Germline V gene lookup returns CDR1 MDHEN and CDR2 SYDVKM.

This clone was counted a single time. The gene calls are TRBV5-1 and TRBJ2-1, with 9 bases fitting TRBD1. The CDR3 length is 16 residues. Germline V gene sequence: CDR1 SGHRS, CDR2 YFSETQ. Trimming cost V 0 bases and J 8 bases; bases outside gene matches: 9. CDR3 residues: CASSLALTGGADEQFF. In nucleotides, the CDR3 is TGCGCCAGCAGCTTGGCGTTGACAGGGGGTGCGGATGAGCAGTTCTTC.

This chain joins TRBV5-4 and TRBJ2-3; 8 bases line up with TRBD2. Per germline, CDR1 SGHNT and CDR2 YYREEE (reference sequence). V lost 3 bases, J lost 6 bases, and 6 bases stayed unmatched. This CDR3 has 14 residues. The CDR3 here is CASSSGGPTDTQYF. The CDR3, as DNA: TGTGCCAGCAGCTCGGGGGGGCCAACGGATACGCAGTATTTT. Filled out from reference TRBV5-4 and TRBJ2-3, the complete variable domain reads ETGVTQSPTHLIKTRGQQVTLRCSSQSGHNTVSWYQQALGQGPQFIFQYYREEENGRGNFPPRFSGLQFPNYSSELNVNALELDDSALYLCASSSGGPTDTQYFGPGTRLTVL.

The chain links TRBV6-5 to TRBJ2-1; 8 bases map to TRBD2. In germline, CDR1 is MNHEY, CDR2 SVGAGI. The CDR3 runs to 15 residues. V shed 5 bases and J 6 bases; nucleotides not matched to a gene: 9. CDR3 protein: CASSNTGTRSNEQFF. CDR3 sequence (DNA): TGTGCCAGCAGTAACACCGGGACTAGATCCAATGAGCAGTTCTTC.

The chain recombines TRBV4-2 with TRBJ2-7, with 9 bases lining up with TRBD1. Germline CDR1 LGHNA, CDR2 YNFKEQ. This CDR3 is 14 amino acids long. Losses at the gene ends were 4 bases for V and 2 bases for J; bases not matched to a gene: 3. The CDR3 is CASSPGTGTYEQYF. For the CDR3, the DNA is TGTGCCAGCAGCCCCGGGACAGGGACCTACGAGCAGTACTTC.

Turning to this clone: Other DNA sequences in the same sample also yield this CDR3. The gene calls are TRBV18 and TRBJ2-2; no clear D. The CDR3 is 13 residues long. Germline V gives CDR1 KGHSH, CDR2 LQKENI. V lost 3 bases, J lost 1 base, and 3 bases lay in between. The CDR3 DNA reads as TGTGCCAGCTCACCTCTGAACACCGGGGAGCTGTTTTTT. Its translation: CASSPLNTGELFF.

This chain links TRBV6-5 with TRBJ2-4, with 14 positions matching TRBD2. Germline CDR1 is MNHEY and CDR2 is SVGAGI. The J segment lost 9 bases and the V segment lost 5 bases, leaving 3 bases of the junction unmatched. This CDR3 comprises 14 residues. Written as DNA, the CDR3 is TGTGCCAGCAGTCGGGGGACTAGCGGGAGCATTCAGTACTTC. Amino acids: CASSRGTSGSIQYF.

Written as DNA, the CDR3 is TGTGCCTCCCGGTTTCAGGGGAGTTCCTACGAGCAGTACTTC. It specifies CASRFQGSSYEQYF. The chain uses TRBV19 and TRBJ2-7; tentatively, D is TRBD1 (6 bases). Germline values: CDR1 LNHDA, CDR2 SQIVND (reference sequence). This CDR3 spans 14 amino acids. The V end lost 11 bases, the J end lost 1 base, and 18 bases lay between the germline ends.

This clone came up a few times. The V and J genes are TRBV7-6 and TRBJ2-2; D call uncertain. CDR3 length equals 14 residues. V was shortened by 1 base and J by 5 bases, with 8 bases between the two germline ends. Germline CDR1 and CDR2: SGHVS and FNYEAQ. The CDR3 nucleotides read TGTGCCAGCAGCTTAGTAATAGAAACCGGGGAGCTGTTTTTT. Amino acids: CASSLVIETGELFF.

The CDR3, as DNA: TGTGCCAGCAGTAGCGGGGCGAACACCGGGGAGCTGTTTTTT. It encodes CASSSGANTGELFF. V usage is TRBV6-4 and J usage is TRBJ2-2, with 7 nucleotides matching TRBD2. The ends lost 5 bases at V and 0 bases at J; junction bases unmatched: 0. Looked up from germline, CDR1 is MRHNA and CDR2 is SNTAGT. The CDR3 consists of 14 residues.

The chain joins TRBV5-1 to TRBJ2-5, with 7 nucleotides matching TRBD1. This CDR3 has 16 residues. Germline V gives CDR1 SGHRS, CDR2 YFSETQ. Trimming took 0 bases from V and 5 from J; bases not matched to a gene: 10. Here the CDR3 DNA reads TGCGCCAGCAGCTTGGGACAGGGCGGAGGATATGAGACCCAGTACTTC. It specifies CASSLGQGGGYETQYF.

This clone was seen only once. V is TRBV30 and J is TRBJ1-6, with D perhaps TRBD1 (5 bases). Germline V gene data show CDR1 as GTSNPN and CDR2 as SVGIG (reference sequence). The CDR3 has 16 residues. The ends were cut back, 3 bases at V and 0 bases at J, with 12 bases in the middle. Here the CDR3 reads CAWSAKDSSYNSPLHF. In nucleotides, the CDR3 is TGTGCCTGGAGCGCTAAAGACAGCTCCTATAATTCACCCCTCCACTTT. The full variable domain, its missing parts supplied by reference TRBV30 and TRBJ1-6, is SQTIHQWPATLVQPVGSPLSLECTVEGTSNPNLYWYRQAAGRGLQLLFYSVGIGQISSEVPQNLSASRPQDRQFILSSKKLLLSDSGFYLCAWSAKDSSYNSPLHFGNGTRLTVT.

The genes are TRBV4-1 and TRBJ2-1; D is perhaps TRBD2 (7 bases). CDR3 length: 15 residues. Germline V lookup: CDR1 MGHRA, CDR2 YSYEKL. Trimming stripped 4 bases from V and 9 bases from J, with 19 bases between. This chain's CDR3 is CASSLMGGGASEQFF. The CDR3 DNA follows: TGCGCCAGCAGCCTCATGGGAGGGGGGGCAAGTGAGCAGTTCTTC.